This T cell receptor (beta chain) was recovered during a study of T cells in Graves' hyperthyroidism and ophthalmopathy. Hyperthyroidism in the patients, aged 18 to 65, was newly diagnosed and under 2 months in duration. Patients showing uncontrolled infection, other autoimmune disease, pregnancy or lactation were ineligible. V lost 2 bases and J lost 4, with 6 bases in between. The CDR3 covers 12 residues. Looked up from germline, CDR1 is LGHNT and CDR2 is FRNRAP. Amplified regions were TCR beta CDR3 sequences from RNA transcripts. The TCR CDR3 was amplified in a first-round RT-PCR using the HTBI primer set. TCRdb re-analysed the multiplex PCR reads in MiXCR, keeping a single row per CDR3 protein. The table lists some 420,000 distinct CDR3 sequences, about an eighth of them singletons. Study-wide points: Most clonotypes that expanded in the thyroid above 0.001 also showed up in blood. In validation, the model predicted ophthalmopathy. These predictions came a median about 6.8 months before onset.

This clonotype has a count of ten or more. The antigen remains undetermined. The sequencing sample was made of blood. The V and J genes are TRBV12-5 and TRBJ2-7; D possibly corresponds to TRBD2 (5 bases). The receptor's source is a woman younger than 30 with Graves' hyperthyroidism. The CDR3 spells CASGLSGYEQYF. As DNA, the CDR3 is TGTGCTAGTGGTTTGTCGGGGTACGAGCAGTACTTC.